This T cell receptor (beta chain) was obtained from a study of T cells in Graves' hyperthyroidism and ophthalmopathy (dated by TCRdb to about 2019). The study in broad terms: Peripheral blood was collected at initial diagnosis, before any treatment. To identify distinguishing TCR V-J signatures, a discovery cohort of around 100 patients was used, comprising 40 to 45 with Graves' ophthalmopathy and 57 with stable Graves' hyperthyroidism. Prospective prediction of ophthalmopathy was tested in an independent validation cohort consisting of about 19 hyperthyroidism patients and over 15 patients who later progressed to ophthalmopathy. For training and testing, the 100 patients in the discovery cohort were randomly divided in a 7:3 ratio. In several Graves' hyperthyroidism patients, the study also compared T-cell repertoires from thyroid tissue with T-cell repertoires from blood. After sampling, hyperthyroidism patients received methimazole starting at 30 mg daily, and ophthalmopathy patients received high-dose intravenous methylprednisolone. The paper reports TCR Vbeta CDR3 sequencing of approximately 130 peripheral blood samples: around 45 ophthalmopathy, fewer than 80 hyperthyroidism and around 17 progressor patients. Broader findings and caveats from the paper: A 13 V-J signature model separated ophthalmopathy from stable hyperthyroidism, with around 91% sensitivity and roughly 81% specificity in cross-validation and 80%/75% in testing. Most expanded thyroid clonotypes (frequency above 0.001) were also found in blood, which suggests that blood repertoires may mirror thyroid immune responses. During validation, the model predicted progression to ophthalmopathy a median of around 6 months ahead of onset, with around 71% sensitivity and less than 85% specificity. Sample size was not statistically predetermined, and blinding of investigators to group allocation was not performed.

V is pruned by 0 bases and J by 1 base, leaving 14 bases of the junction without a gene match. CDR1 and CDR2 were assigned from the germline V gene as MNHEY and SVGEGT. Reading from cysteine to phenylalanine, the CDR3 counts 20 amino acids. Left in the record is the CDR3 DNA by itself, 60 bases read in frame from the first base. This clonotype was picked up many times. The specificity of this receptor is unknown. No base quality information exists; no much larger clone differs at one position. Moderately to severely active disease, a Clinical Activity Score of at least 3, a NOSPECS grade of at least 4, and a duration under 3 months were present in ophthalmopathy patients. Any patient with an uncontrolled infection, another autoimmune disease, pregnancy or lactation was excluded. Diagnoses were established on the basis of clinical symptoms, serum thyroxine and TRAb, thyroid ultrasound, and orbital computed tomography. PBMCs were isolated from more than 8 ml of fresh peripheral blood by Ficoll-Paque density gradient centrifugation. Trizol reagent was used to extract total RNA, and RNA quality was then checked on an Agilent 2100 Bioanalyzer.

The TCR beta CDR3 regions were amplified from the RNA transcripts. The first round of RT-PCR for the TCR CDR3 was performed with the HTBI primer set and the Qiagen OneStep RT-PCR kit. The libraries were constructed in a second round of multiplex PCR and then size-selected and purified. Paired-end sequencing of the libraries was performed with 100 bp reads on an Illumina HiSeq2000. The original pipeline was this. SOAPnuke was used to process the raw data, removing reads that contained adapters or uncalled bases, had a mean Phred below 15, or lacked an exact match to the constant primer or identifier. High-quality paired reads were merged with COPE v1.2.5, and unique nucleotide sequences were defined as clonotypes. MiTCR v1.1 was used to align clonotypes to the IMGT TRBV, TRBD and TRBJ reference segments. The analysis was restricted to V-J combinations with a frequency above 0.0001, which together covered roughly 99% of the repertoires. A TCS score was defined as the ratio of F50 (clonal expansion) to E x V (chaos), with BLOSUM62-based TCRdist applied between CDR3 peptides within each V-J. Welch's t-statistics and random forest reduced 514 V-J features to 10 to 15, which were used in a naive Bayes classifier (R e1071). TCRdb handled the public reads itself, with Q25 trimming in fastp and clone calling in MiXCR, and kept productive beta chains. CDR3 protein duplicates are merged, each entry listing the most common genes and DNA. TCRdb assigned the V and J calls; the authors' analysis was not used. Recorded for this sample are a few hundred thousand distinct CDR3 sequences; around 16% of them occurred a single time. Jointly, the top ten make up less than 3.5% of the sample.

The chain is assembled from TRBV6-2 or TRBV6-3 and TRBJ2-2, and TRBD2 matches 7 of the central bases. Sequencing used blood. The TCR was taken from a woman aged 35 to 49 with Graves' ophthalmopathy. The DNA reads TGTGCCAGCAGTTACTCGTCGACACAACCGGGACTAAAGAACACCGGGGAGCTGTTTTTT. It translates as CASSYSSTQPGLKNTGELFF.